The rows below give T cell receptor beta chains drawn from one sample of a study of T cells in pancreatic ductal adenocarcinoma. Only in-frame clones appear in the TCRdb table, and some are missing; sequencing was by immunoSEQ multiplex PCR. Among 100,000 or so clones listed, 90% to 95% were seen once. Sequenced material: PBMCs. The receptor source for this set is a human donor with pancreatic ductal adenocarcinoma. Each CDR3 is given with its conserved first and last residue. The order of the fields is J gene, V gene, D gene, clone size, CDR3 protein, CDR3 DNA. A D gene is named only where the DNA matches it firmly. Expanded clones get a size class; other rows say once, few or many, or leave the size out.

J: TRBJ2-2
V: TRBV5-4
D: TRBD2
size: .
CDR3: CASSHKTSGAGELFF
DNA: TGTGCCAGCAGCCACAAGACTAGCGGGGCCGGGGAGCTGTTTTTT

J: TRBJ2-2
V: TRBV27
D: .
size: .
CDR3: CASSFTRGTGELFF
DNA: TGTGCCAGCAGTTTTACGAGGGGGACCGGGGAGCTGTTTTTT

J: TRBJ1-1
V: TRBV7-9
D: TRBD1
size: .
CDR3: CASSLGTGGNTEAFF
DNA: TGTGCCAGCAGCTTAGGAACAGGGGGGAACACTGAAGCTTTCTTT

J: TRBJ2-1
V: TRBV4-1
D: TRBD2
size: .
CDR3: CASSPGRTRLPGQGGDEQFF
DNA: TGCGCCAGCAGCCCAGGGAGGACTCGGTTACCGGGCCAGGGAGGGGATGAGCAGTTCTTC

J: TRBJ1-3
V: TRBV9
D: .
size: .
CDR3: CASSPLEFFGNTIYF
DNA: TGTGCCAGCAGCCCACTCGAGTTTTTCGGAAACACCATATATTTT

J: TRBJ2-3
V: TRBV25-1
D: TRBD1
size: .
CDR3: CASSEYTGGAGDTQYF
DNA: TGTGCCAGCAGTGAATATACAGGGGGCGCGGGAGATACGCAGTATTTT

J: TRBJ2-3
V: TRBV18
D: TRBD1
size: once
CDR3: CASSPGTGEADTQYF
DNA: TGTGCCAGCTCACCCGGGACAGGGGAAGCAGATACGCAGTATTTT

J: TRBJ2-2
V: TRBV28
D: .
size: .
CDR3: CASKGGRKNTGELFF
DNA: TGTGCCAGCAAGGGGGGGAGAAAGAACACCGGGGAGCTGTTTTTT

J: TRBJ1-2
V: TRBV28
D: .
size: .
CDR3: CASSLAAGRGYTF
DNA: TGTGCCAGCAGTTTGGCAGCAGGTCGTGGCTACACCTTC

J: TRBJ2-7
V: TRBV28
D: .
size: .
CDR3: CASSFLQGLLYEQYF
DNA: TGTGCCAGCAGTTTTCTGCAGGGGCTTTTGTACGAGCAGTACTTC